Following are 12 T cell receptor beta chains from one sample sequenced in a study of blood T cell repertoires in COVID-19. The table came from immunoSEQ multiplex PCR; TCRdb's copy has only in-frame clones and leaves some out. The sample has around 40,000 clones, around nine tenths seen once. Sequencing input: peripheral blood. The receptors were gathered from a man aged 40-50 years with COVID-19, enrolled during active disease.

The CDR3 nucleotides are TGTGCCAGCAGCTTAGGCCCCAGCGGGGCGGAGACCCAGTACTTC. This sequence encodes CASSLGPSGAETQYF. This rearrangement joins TRBV13 to TRBJ2-5; TRBD2 matches 7 bases. Germline CDR1 PRHDT, CDR2 FYEKMQ (reference sequence). The CDR3 extends over 15 amino acids. J gave up 5 bases and V 0 bases, and 6 bases lay outside the gene matches.

This sequence joins TRBV7-8 and TRBJ1-1; the D gene is possibly TRBD1 (5 bases). Per germline, CDR1 SGHVS and CDR2 FQNEAQ. Trimming cost V 1 base and J 5 bases, with 14 bases left between them. The CDR3 runs to 15 residues. The CDR3 bases are TGTGCCAGCAGCTTAGGCCATGGGGGGGGGACTGAAGCTTTCTTT. Translating gives CASSLGHGGGTEAFF. Supplemented by reference TRBV7-8 and TRBJ1-1, the full variable domain reads GAGVSQSPRYKVAKRGQDVALRCDPISGHVSLFWYQQALGQGPEFLTYFQNEAQLDKSGLPSDRFFAERPEGSVSTLKIQRTQQEDSAVYLCASSLGHGGGTEAFFGQGTRLTVV.

The chain uses TRBV27 and TRBJ1-6; D may be TRBD1 (6 bases). The CDR3 totals 13 residues. Germline CDR1 MNHEY, CDR2 SMNVEV (reference sequence). V lost 2 bases, J lost 8 bases, and 7 bases lay in between. The CDR3 DNA sequence: TGTGCCAGCAGTTTACAGGGGTATTCACCCCTCCACTTT. Its translation: CASSLQGYSPLHF.

The chain uses TRBV27 and TRBJ1-2; a weak D match, TRBD1 (6 bases). V lost 1 base and J lost 6, with 15 bases in between. The CDR3 contains 15 residues. Germline CDR1 MNHEY, CDR2 SMNVEV (reference sequence). The chain's CDR3 is CASSLLAGAGDGYTF. Here the CDR3 DNA reads TGTGCCAGCAGTTTATTAGCAGGGGCGGGGGATGGCTACACCTTC.

CDR3 nucleotides: TGTGCCAGCAGCCCCCCCGCCGGGACAGGGGGCGCAGATACGCAGTATTTT. Protein sequence: CASSPPAGTGGADTQYF. The V call is TRBV11-2, the J call TRBJ2-3; 12 bases agree with TRBD1. This CDR3 is built from 17 residues. CDR1 SGHAT and CDR2 FQNNGV come from the germline V gene. The V segment lost 5 bases and the J segment 4 bases; nucleotides outside the gene matches: 10.

The chain combines TRBV27 with TRBJ2-7; 11 positions match TRBD2. Unmatched junction bases numbered 7, after V lost 5 bases and J lost 4 bases. The CDR3 contains 15 residues. Germline V lookup: CDR1 MNHEY, CDR2 SMNVEV (reference sequence). CDR3 DNA: TGTGCCAGCAGTCTGACTACTAGCGGGAGTTACGAGCAGTACTTC. Its protein is CASSLTTSGSYEQYF.

The rearrangement joins TRBV28 to TRBJ1-2; 7 bases map to TRBD1. The germline CDR1 and CDR2 sequences are MDHEN and SYDVKM. The V and J ends lost 5 bases and 6 bases, in that order; junction bases with no gene match: 24. The CDR3 has 19 amino acids. Here the CDR3 reads CASSPLGGRGPKTENGYTF. In DNA, the CDR3 is TGTGCCAGCAGTCCCCTCGGGGGAAGGGGGCCGAAGACTGAGAATGGCTACACCTTC.

This chain connects TRBV2 to TRBJ1-1; D remains ambiguous. Germline V lookup: CDR1 SNHLY, CDR2 FYNNEI. The CDR3 loop spans 14 amino acids. Trimming pared 7 bases from V and 4 bases from J, leaving 16 bases between. The CDR3 DNA follows: TGTGCCAGCACCCCTCCCCGGGGAGGCACTGAAGCTTTCTTT. Amino acids: CASTPPRGGTEAFF.

This sequence joins TRBV25-1 and TRBJ2-5; weak D call: TRBD1 (5 bases). In germline, CDR1 is MGHDK, CDR2 SYGVNS. The germline V and J ends were trimmed by 3 bases and 2 bases, with 7 bases remaining between them. The CDR3 loop spans 13 amino acids. The CDR3 DNA follows: TGTGCCAGCAGTGATACAGGACAAGAGACCCAGTACTTC. This sequence encodes CASSDTGQETQYF.

The chain joins TRBV24-1 to TRBJ2-7; no definite D call. The CDR3 length is 13 residues. CDR1 is KGHDR, CDR2 SFDVKD, per germline. Trimming removed 2 bases at V and 7 bases at J, with 11 bases between. The DNA for the CDR3 is TGTGCCACCAGTGATTGGATGACTTCTGAGCAGTACTTC. It is translated as CATSDWMTSEQYF.

This sequence joins TRBV27 and TRBJ2-1, with TRBD1 matching over 9 bases. The J segment lost 5 bases and the V segment lost 6 bases, leaving 11 bases of the junction unmatched. CDR3 size: 16 residues. CDR1 and CDR2 (germline): MNHEY, SMNVEV (reference sequence). CDR3 sequence reads: CASSYLGTGKDNEQFF. The CDR3 region has the DNA TGTGCCAGCAGCTACCTCGGGACAGGGAAAGACAATGAGCAGTTCTTC.

The V call is TRBV12-5, the J call TRBJ1-2, with D perhaps TRBD1 (6 bases). V dropped 1 base and J dropped 2 bases, with 17 bases sitting between them. Germline lookup yields CDR1 LGHNT and CDR2 FRNRAP. The CDR3 contains 17 residues. CDR3 DNA: TGTGCTAGTGGTTTGGACTCCGGTCAGGGGATAAACTATGGCTACACCTTC. Protein: CASGLDSGQGINYGYTF.